This T cell receptor beta chain was identified in a study of blood T cell repertoires in COVID-19. Study summary: The United States, Italy and Spain were the sources of the acute and convalescent COVID-19 samples. From T cells, B-cell-depleted T cells, or PBMCs came the material, which was cDNA or gDNA.

The germline V gene has CDR1 SGHNT and CDR2 YYREEE (reference sequence). V shed 1 base and J shed 6 bases, with 8 bases lying between them. The CDR3 runs to 12 residues. Original methodology: By means of reference gene primer amplification, nucleated cell counts were estimated. Sequencing used immunoSEQ multiplex PCR; TCRdb keeps in-frame clones, though not all of them. V, J and clone size are taken as reported in that table, and D and trimming were inferred from the DNA itself. The sample has 250,000 to 350,000 clones, over 75% seen once. This clonotype originated in a woman between 55 and 75 years old with acute or convalescent COVID-19. The sequencing input was peripheral blood. This chain links TRBV5-4 with TRBJ2-7; no definite D call. Written as DNA, the CDR3 is TGTGCCAGCAGCTTGACGGGTCTCGAGCAGTACTTC. This translates into CASSLTGLEQYF.